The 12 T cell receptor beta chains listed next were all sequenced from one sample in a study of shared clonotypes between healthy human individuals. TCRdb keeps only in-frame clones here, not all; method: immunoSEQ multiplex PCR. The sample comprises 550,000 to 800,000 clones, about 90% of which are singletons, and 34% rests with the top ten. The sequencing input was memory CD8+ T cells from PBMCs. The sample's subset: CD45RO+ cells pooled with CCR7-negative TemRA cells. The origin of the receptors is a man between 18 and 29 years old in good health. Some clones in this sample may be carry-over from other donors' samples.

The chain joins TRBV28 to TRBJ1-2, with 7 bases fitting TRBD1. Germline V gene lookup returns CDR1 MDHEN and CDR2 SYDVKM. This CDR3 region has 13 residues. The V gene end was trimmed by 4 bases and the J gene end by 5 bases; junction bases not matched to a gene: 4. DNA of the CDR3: TGTGCCAGCAGTTCGACAGGGAGGTATGGCTACACCTTC. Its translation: CASSSTGRYGYTF.

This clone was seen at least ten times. The DNA for the CDR3 is TGTGCCAGCAGCTACGGAGATACGCAGTATTTT. It specifies CASSYGDTQYF. This rearrangement joins TRBV27 to TRBJ2-3; no clear D. The V and J ends lost 6 bases and 5 bases respectively, with 6 bases between them. This CDR3 has 11 amino acids. Germline values: CDR1 MNHEY, CDR2 SMNVEV (reference sequence).

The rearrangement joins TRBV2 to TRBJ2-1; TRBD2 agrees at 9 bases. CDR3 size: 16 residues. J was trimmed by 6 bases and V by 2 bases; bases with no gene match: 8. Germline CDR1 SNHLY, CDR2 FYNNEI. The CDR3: CASSERLAGKGNEQFF. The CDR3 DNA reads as TGTGCCAGCAGTGAACGGCTAGCGGGAAAGGGCAATGAGCAGTTCTTC.

CDR3 nucleotides: TGCGCCAGCAGCTTGGAAAAGCGGGAGGGGGCCTACGAGCAGTACTTC. As protein: CASSLEKREGAYEQYF. The V and J genes are TRBV5-1 and TRBJ2-7; TRBD2 agrees at 10 bases. The J segment lost 2 bases and the V segment lost 0 bases, leaving 5 bases of the junction unmatched. CDR1 and CDR2 (germline): SGHRS, YFSETQ. This CDR3 contains 16 residues. The full variable domain, with the rest looked up from reference TRBV5-1 and TRBJ2-7, is KAGVTQTPRYLIKTRGQQVTLSCSPISGHRSVSWYQQTPGQGLQFLFEYFSETQRNKGNFPGRFSGRQFSNSRSEMNVSTLELGDSALYLCASSLEKREGAYEQYFGPGTRLTVT.

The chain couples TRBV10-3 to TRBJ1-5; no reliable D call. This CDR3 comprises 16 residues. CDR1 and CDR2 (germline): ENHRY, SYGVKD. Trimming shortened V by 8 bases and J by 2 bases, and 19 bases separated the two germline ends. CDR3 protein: CAIGGVGRGGNQPQHF. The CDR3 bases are TGTGCCATCGGCGGGGTTGGGAGAGGAGGCAATCAGCCCCAGCATTTT.

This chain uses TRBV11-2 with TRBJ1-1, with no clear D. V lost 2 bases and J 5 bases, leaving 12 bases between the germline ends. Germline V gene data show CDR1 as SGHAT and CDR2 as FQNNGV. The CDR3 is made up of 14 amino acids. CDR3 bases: TGTGCCAGCAGCTTAATCGGGGATGGGACTGAAGCTTTCTTT. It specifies CASSLIGDGTEAFF.

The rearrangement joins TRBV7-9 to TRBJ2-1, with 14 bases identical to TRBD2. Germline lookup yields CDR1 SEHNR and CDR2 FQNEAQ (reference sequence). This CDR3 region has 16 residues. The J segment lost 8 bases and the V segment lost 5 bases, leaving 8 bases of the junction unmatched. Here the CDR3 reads CASSVPGLAGADEQFF. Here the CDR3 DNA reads TGTGCCAGCAGCGTCCCGGGACTAGCGGGAGCGGATGAGCAGTTCTTC.

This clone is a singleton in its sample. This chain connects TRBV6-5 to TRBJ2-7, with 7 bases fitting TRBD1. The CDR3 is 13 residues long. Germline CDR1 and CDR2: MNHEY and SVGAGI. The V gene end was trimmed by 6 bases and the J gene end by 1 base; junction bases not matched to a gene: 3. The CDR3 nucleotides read TGTGCCAGCAGACTACAGGGGTCCTACGAGCAGTACTTC. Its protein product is CASRLQGSYEQYF.

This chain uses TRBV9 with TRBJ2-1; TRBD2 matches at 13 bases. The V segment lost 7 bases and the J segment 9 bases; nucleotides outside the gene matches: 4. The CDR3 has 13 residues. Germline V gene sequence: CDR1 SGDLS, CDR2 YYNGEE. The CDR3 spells CASGGLAGLEQFF. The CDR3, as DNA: TGTGCCAGCGGGGGACTAGCGGGGCTTGAGCAGTTCTTC.

CDR3 in amino acids: CASSEFGVAALGYEQYF. The CDR3 bases are TGTGCCAGCAGTGAATTTGGGGTAGCGGCGCTGGGGTACGAGCAGTACTTC. The chain recombines TRBV6-1 with TRBJ2-7; TRBD2 is a possible D gene (6 bases). Germline CDR1 reads MNHNS; CDR2 reads SASEGT. V shed 2 bases and J shed 4 bases, with 21 bases lying between them. The CDR3 contains 17 residues.

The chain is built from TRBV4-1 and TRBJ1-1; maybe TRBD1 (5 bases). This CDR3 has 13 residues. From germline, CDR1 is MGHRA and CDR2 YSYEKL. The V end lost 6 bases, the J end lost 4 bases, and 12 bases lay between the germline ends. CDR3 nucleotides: TGCGCCAGCAGTTTGGACATCCTCACTGAAGCTTTCTTT. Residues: CASSLDILTEAFF.

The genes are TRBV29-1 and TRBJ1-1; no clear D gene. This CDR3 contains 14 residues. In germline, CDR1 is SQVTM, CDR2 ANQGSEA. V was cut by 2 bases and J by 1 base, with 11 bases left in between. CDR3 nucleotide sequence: TGCAGCGTTGAAATGTGGCGGGCGAACACTGAAGCTTTCTTT. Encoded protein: CSVEMWRANTEAFF.